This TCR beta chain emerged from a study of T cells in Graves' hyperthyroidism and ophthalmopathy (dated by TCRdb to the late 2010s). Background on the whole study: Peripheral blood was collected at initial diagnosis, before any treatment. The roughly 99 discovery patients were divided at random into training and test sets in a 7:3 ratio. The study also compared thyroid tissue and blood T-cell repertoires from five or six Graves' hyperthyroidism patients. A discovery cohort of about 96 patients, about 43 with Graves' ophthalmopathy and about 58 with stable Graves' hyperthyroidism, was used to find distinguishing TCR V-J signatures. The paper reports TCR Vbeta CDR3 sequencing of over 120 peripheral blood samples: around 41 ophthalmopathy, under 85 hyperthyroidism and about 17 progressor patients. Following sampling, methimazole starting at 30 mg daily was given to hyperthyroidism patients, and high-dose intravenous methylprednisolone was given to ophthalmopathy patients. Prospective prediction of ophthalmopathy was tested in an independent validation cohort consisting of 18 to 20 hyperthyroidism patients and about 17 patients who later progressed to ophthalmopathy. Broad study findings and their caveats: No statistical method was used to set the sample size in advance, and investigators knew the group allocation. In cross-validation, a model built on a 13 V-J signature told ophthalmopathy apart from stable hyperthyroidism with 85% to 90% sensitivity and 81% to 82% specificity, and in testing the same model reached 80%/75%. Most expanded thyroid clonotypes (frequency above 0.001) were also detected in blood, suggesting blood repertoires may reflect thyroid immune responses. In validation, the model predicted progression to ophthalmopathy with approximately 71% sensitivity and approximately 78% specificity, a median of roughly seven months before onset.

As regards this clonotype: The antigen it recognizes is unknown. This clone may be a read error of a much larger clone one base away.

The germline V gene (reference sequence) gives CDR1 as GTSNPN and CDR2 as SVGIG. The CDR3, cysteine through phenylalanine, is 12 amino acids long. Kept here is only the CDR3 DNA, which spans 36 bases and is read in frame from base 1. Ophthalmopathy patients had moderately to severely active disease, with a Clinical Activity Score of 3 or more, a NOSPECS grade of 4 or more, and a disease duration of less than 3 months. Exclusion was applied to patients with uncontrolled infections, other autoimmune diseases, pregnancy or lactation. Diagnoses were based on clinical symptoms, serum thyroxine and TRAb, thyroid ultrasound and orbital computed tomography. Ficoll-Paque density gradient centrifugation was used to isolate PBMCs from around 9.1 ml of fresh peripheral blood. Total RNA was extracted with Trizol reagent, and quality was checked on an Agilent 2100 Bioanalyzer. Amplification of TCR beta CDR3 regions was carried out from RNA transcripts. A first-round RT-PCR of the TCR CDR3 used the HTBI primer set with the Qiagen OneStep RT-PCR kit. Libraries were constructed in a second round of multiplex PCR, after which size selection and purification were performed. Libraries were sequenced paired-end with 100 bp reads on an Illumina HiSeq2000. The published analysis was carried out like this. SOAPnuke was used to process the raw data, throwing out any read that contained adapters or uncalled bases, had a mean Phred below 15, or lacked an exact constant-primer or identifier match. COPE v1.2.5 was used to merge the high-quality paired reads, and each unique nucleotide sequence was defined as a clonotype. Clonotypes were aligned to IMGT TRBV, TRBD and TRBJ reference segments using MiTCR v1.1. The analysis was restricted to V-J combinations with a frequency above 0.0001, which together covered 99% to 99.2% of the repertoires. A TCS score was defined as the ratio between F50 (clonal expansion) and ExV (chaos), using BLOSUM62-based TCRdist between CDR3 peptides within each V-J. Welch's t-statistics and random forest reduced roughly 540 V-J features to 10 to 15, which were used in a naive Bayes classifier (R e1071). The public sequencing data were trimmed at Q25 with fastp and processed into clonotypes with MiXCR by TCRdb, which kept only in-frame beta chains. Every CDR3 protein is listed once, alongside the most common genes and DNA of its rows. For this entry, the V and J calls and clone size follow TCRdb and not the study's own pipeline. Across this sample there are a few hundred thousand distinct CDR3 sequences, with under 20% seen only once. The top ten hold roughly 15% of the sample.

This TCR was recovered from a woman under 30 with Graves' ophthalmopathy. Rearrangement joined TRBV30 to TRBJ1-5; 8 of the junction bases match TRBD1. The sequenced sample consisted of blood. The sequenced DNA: TGTGCCTACAAACAGGGGGAACAGCCCCGGCATTTT. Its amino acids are CAYKQGEQPRHF. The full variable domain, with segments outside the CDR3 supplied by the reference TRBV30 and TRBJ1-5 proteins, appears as SQTIHQWPATLVQPVGSPLSLECTVEGTSNPNLYWYRQAAGRGLQLLFYSVGIGQISSEVPQNLSASRPQDRQFILSSKKLLLSDSGFYLCAYKQGEQPRHFGDGTRLSIL.